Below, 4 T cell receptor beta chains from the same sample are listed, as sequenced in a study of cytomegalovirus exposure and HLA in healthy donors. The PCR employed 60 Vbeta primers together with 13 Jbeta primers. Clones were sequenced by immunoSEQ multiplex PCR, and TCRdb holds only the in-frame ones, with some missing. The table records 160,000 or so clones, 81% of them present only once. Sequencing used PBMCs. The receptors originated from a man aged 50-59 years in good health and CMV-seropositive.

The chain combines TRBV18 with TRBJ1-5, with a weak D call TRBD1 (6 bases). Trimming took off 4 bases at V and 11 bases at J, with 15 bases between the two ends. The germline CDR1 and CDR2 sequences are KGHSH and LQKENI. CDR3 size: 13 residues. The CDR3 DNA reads TGTGCCAGCTCACTACGGGACATCGGCGCCCAGCATTTT. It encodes CASSLRDIGAQHF.

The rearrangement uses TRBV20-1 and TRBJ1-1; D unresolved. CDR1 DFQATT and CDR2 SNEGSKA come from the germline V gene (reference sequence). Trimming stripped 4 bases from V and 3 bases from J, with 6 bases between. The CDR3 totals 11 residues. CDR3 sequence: CSATGDTEAFF. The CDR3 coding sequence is TGCAGTGCTACCGGTGACACTGAAGCTTTCTTT.

The CDR3 is CASSLMIGSTDTQYF. The CDR3 region has the DNA TGTGCCAGCAGCTTAATGATCGGTTCCACAGATACGCAGTATTTT. The rearrangement joins TRBV11-1 to TRBJ2-3, with unresolved D. Germline V lookup: CDR1 SGHAT, CDR2 FQDESV (reference sequence). V was clipped by 2 bases and J by 2 bases, with 11 bases between them. This CDR3 has 15 amino acids.

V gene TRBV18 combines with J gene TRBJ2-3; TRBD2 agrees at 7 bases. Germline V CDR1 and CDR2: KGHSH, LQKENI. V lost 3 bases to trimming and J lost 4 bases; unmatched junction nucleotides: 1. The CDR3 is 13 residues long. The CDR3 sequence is CASSPGRPDTQYF. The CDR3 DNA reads TGTGCCAGCTCACCCGGGAGGCCAGATACGCAGTATTTT.